A single sample is the source of the 14 T cell receptor beta chains below, sequenced in a study of blood T cell repertoires in COVID-19. Sequencing was performed with immunoSEQ multiplex PCR; in TCRdb, only in-frame clones are kept and a portion is missing. The sample carries under 350,000 clones, 85% to 90% recorded once. Sequenced: peripheral blood. The receptors stem from a woman aged 25 to 45 with COVID-19, enrolled during active disease.

The chain uses TRBV4-1 and TRBJ1-4; no definite D call. The CDR3 covers 16 residues. Germline V gives CDR1 MGHRA, CDR2 YSYEKL. V dropped 1 base and J dropped 0 bases, with 9 bases sitting between them. The CDR3 sequence is CASSQGADATNEKLFF. The DNA for the CDR3 is TGCGCCAGCAGCCAAGGGGCCGATGCAACTAATGAAAAACTGTTTTTT.

The chain couples TRBV9 to TRBJ1-1; D perhaps matches TRBD1 (6 bases). Germline V lookup: CDR1 SGDLS, CDR2 YYNGEE. This CDR3 contains 15 residues. V was shortened by 3 bases and J by 4 bases, with 16 bases between the two germline ends. In DNA, the CDR3 is TGTGCCAGCAGCGAACAGGGTTTTGAGGTCACTGAAGCTTTCTTT. It is translated as CASSEQGFEVTEAFF.

V is TRBV6-4 and J is TRBJ2-3; 8 bases line up with TRBD2. CDR1 is MRHNA, CDR2 SNTAGT, per germline. The CDR3 sequence is 14 residues long. J lost 1 base, V lost 3 bases, and 0 bases had no gene match. As DNA, the CDR3 is TGTGCCAGCAGTGAACTAGCGGGCACAGATACGCAGTATTTT. This codes for CASSELAGTDTQYF.

J is TRBJ1-5 and V is TRBV24-1; D not certain. CDR1 is KGHDR, CDR2 SFDVKD, per germline. The V and J ends lost 7 bases and 1 base respectively, with 10 bases between them. CDR3 length equals 14 residues. This chain's CDR3 is CATSPGVSNQPQHF. The CDR3 nucleotides are TGTGCCACCAGCCCGGGAGTAAGCAATCAGCCCCAGCATTTT.

The rearrangement links TRBV5-1 to TRBJ1-1; 8 bases line up with TRBD1. CDR1 and CDR2 from the germline V gene are SGHRS and YFSETQ. V was pared by 0 bases and J by 4 bases, with 5 bases of the junction left unmatched. The CDR3 is 15 residues long. The DNA for the CDR3 is TGCGCCAGCAGCTTGGCGCAGGGGGCAGGCACTGAAGCTTTCTTT. This encodes CASSLAQGAGTEAFF.

This clone was counted only a few times. The rearrangement joins TRBV4-2 to TRBJ1-6; tentatively, D is TRBD1 (6 bases). The CDR3 spans 16 residues. CDR1 LGHNA and CDR2 YNFKEQ come from the germline V gene. Deletions cut 4 bases from V and 6 bases from J, with 16 bases between. This chain's CDR3 is CASSPRGTDINSPLHF. CDR3 bases: TGTGCCAGCAGCCCGAGGGGGACCGATATTAATTCACCCCTCCACTTT.

The genes are TRBV5-1 and TRBJ1-3; D not certain. Germline CDR1 is SGHRS and CDR2 is YFSETQ. V was pared by 3 bases and J by 0 bases, with 10 bases between. The CDR3 has 15 residues. The CDR3 reads CASSSVGSSGNTIYF. The CDR3 DNA follows: TGCGCCAGCAGCTCCGTCGGGAGCTCTGGAAACACCATATATTTT.

CDR3 sequence reads: CASSAGLGTYEQYF. The CDR3 DNA is TGTGCCAGCAGCGCAGGGCTGGGTACCTACGAGCAGTACTTC. This rearrangement joins TRBV9 to TRBJ2-7; TRBD1 might be the D (5 bases). CDR1 is SGDLS and CDR2 is YYNGEE in the germline V gene. This CDR3 contains 14 residues. Trimming removed 3 bases at V and 2 bases at J, with 12 bases between.

A remark on this clone: The sample carries other DNA sequences with the same CDR3. V and J are TRBV18 and TRBJ1-1, with D unclear. The CDR3 has 12 amino acids. V was shortened by 6 bases and J by 4 bases, with 9 bases between the two germline ends. Germline V gene data show CDR1 as KGHSH and CDR2 as LQKENI. The CDR3 is CASSLTGTEAFF. The CDR3, as DNA: TGTGCCAGCTCTTTAACTGGCACTGAAGCTTTCTTT.

In nucleotides, the CDR3 is TGCGCCAGCAGCCAAGATAGAGCCCGCGGGAGCACCGGGGAGCTGTTTTTT. Translated, it gives CASSQDRARGSTGELFF. The chain uses TRBV4-1 and TRBJ2-2; the match to TRBD2 covers 7 bases. Germline V gives CDR1 MGHRA, CDR2 YSYEKL. With V trimmed by 0 bases and J by 4 bases, 8 bases remained unmatched. There are 17 residues in the CDR3.

This clone has a single count. DNA for the CDR3: TGTGCCAGCGGTAGAGGGGGCGAGGCTGGAAACACCATATATTTT. Its protein product is CASGRGGEAGNTIYF. The V call is TRBV6-5, the J call TRBJ1-3, with 7 bases matching TRBD1. Trimming cost V 8 bases and J 2 bases; bases outside gene matches: 9. From germline, CDR1 is MNHEY and CDR2 SVGAGI. The CDR3 is 15 amino acids.

The chain uses TRBV18 and TRBJ1-5, with D possibly matching TRBD1 (6 bases). Trimming removed 1 base at V and 6 bases at J, with 19 bases between. The CDR3 is 17 amino acids. Germline V gene sequence: CDR1 KGHSH, CDR2 LQKENI. The CDR3 sequence: CASSPQKQTGRTQPQHF. The CDR3 DNA follows: TGTGCCAGCTCACCACAAAAGCAAACAGGGCGTACTCAGCCCCAGCATTTT.

J is TRBJ1-4 and V is TRBV2, with 7 bases aligning to TRBD1. The CDR3 is 12 amino acids. CDR1 and CDR2 (germline): SNHLY, FYNNEI. The junction had 2 bases not matched to a gene; V was cut back by 11 bases and J by 2 bases. CDR3 sequence: CASRGTNEKLFF. The CDR3 DNA is TGTGCCTCCAGGGGGACTAATGAAAAACTGTTTTTT.

The CDR3 nucleotides are TGTGCCATCAGTGATCAGACCGGGACAGGGGACCCCTATGGCTACACCTTC. It is translated as CAISDQTGTGDPYGYTF. The V call is TRBV10-3, the J call TRBJ1-2; the match to TRBD1 covers 10 bases. The CDR3 totals 17 residues. The junction had 11 bases not matched to a gene; V was cut back by 3 bases and J by 4 bases. Germline CDR1 and CDR2: ENHRY and SYGVKD.